Included here is one TCR beta chain sequence, with context. Its target is unknown. This table comes from immunoSEQ multiplex PCR, and its TCRdb copy is limited to in-frame clones, with some not included. The profile shows about 49,000 clones, roughly nine tenths of them singletons. The CDR3 spans 13 residues. V was pared by 3 bases and J by 6 bases, with 12 bases between. Germline lookup yields CDR1 SGHNT and CDR2 YENEEA. This specimen comes from a study of cytomegalovirus exposure and HLA in healthy donors. General study points: First-cohort TCR clusters were later found to tend to co-occur in the 90 to 150 validation repertoires. CMV antigen specificity was confirmed in vitro for a few CMV-associated chains. Many donors shared some public TCRs, even though most TCR sequences were rare.

What was sequenced was PBMCs. This clonotype was sampled from a man aged 18 to 30 in good health and CMV-seronegative. The V gene is TRBV11-3, the J gene TRBJ2-7; TRBD1 might be the D (5 bases). The CDR3 coding sequence is TGTGCCAGCAGCTTGCGGCAGGGTAGCGAGCAGTACTTC. It specifies CASSLRQGSEQYF.